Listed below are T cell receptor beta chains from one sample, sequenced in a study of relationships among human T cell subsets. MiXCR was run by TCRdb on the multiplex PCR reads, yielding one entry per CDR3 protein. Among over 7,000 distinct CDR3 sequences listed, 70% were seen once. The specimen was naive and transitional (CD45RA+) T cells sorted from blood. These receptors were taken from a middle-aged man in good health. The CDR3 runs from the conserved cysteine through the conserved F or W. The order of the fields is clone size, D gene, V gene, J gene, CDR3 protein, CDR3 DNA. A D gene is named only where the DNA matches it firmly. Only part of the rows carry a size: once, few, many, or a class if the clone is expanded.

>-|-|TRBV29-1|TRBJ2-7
CSVATGRYEQYF
TGCAGCGTTGCTACGGGAAGGTACGAGCAGTACTTC
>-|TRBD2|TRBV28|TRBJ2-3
CASIGGGQVADTQYF
TGTGCCAGCATTGGCGGGGGGCAAGTGGCAGATACGCAGTATTTT
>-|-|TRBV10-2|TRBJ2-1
CASSRGVPLYNEQFF
TGCGCCAGCAGTAGGGGTGTCCCTCTCTACAATGAGCAGTTCTTC
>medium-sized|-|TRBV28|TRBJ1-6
CASSEGLSVSYNSPLHF
TGTGCCAGCAGTGAGGGACTTTCCGTCTCCTATAATTCACCCCTCCACTTT
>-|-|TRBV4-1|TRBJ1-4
CASSTPGSTNEKLFF
TGCGCCAGCAGCACCCCAGGGTCCACTAATGAAAAACTGTTTTTT
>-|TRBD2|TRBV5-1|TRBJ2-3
CASSAHTSGSGNTQYF
TGCGCCAGCAGCGCACACACTAGCGGCTCAGGAAATACGCAGTATTTT
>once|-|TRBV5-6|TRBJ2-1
CASSLAGPYNEQFF
TGTGCCAGCAGTTTGGCAGGACCCTACAATGAGCAGTTCTTC
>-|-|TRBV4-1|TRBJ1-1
CASSPSNLRTEAFF
TGCGCCAGCAGCCCCTCCAATTTAAGGACTGAAGCTTTCTTT
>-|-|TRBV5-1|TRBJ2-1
CASSLGTAYNEQFF
TGCGCCAGCAGCTTGGGGACGGCATACAATGAGCAGTTCTTC
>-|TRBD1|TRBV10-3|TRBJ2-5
CAISDPTGLETQYF
TGTGCCATCAGTGATCCGACAGGGTTGGAGACCCAGTACTTC
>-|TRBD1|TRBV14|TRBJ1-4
CASSPRDRGLNEKLFF
TGTGCCAGCAGCCCCCGGGACAGGGGGCTGAATGAAAAACTGTTTTTT
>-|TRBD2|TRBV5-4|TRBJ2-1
CASSLVLAGVNEQFF
TGTGCCAGCAGCTTGGTACTAGCGGGAGTCAATGAGCAGTTCTTC
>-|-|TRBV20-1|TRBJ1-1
CSGIVGTLNTGAFF
TGCAGTGGTATCGTGGGGACACTAAACACTGGAGCTTTCTTT
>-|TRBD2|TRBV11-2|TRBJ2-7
CASSSPGLAGVGSVDEQYF
TGTGCCAGCAGCTCCCCAGGACTAGCGGGAGTAGGATCCGTCGACGAGCAGTACTTC
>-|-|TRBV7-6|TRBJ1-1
CASSLVSRGGQSEAFF
TGTGCCAGCAGCTTAGTATCCCGGGGTGGACAGAGTGAAGCTTTCTTT
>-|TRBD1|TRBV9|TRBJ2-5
CASSASAGTGGEETQYF
TGTGCCAGCAGCGCCTCAGCCGGGACAGGGGGCGAAGAGACCCAGTACTTC
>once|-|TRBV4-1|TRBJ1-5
CASSQGGYSNQPQHF
TGCGCCAGCAGCCAAGGAGGTTATAGCAATCAGCCCCAGCATTTT
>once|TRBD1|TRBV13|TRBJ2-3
CASSIGQGPGDHTDTQYF
TGTGCCAGCAGCATAGGACAGGGCCCGGGAGACCACACGGATACGCAGTATTTT
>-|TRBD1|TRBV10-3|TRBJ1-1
CAISESWDRQEAFF
TGTGCCATCAGTGAGTCCTGGGACAGGCAAGAAGCTTTCTTT
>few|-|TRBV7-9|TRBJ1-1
CASSPRTVNTEAFF
TGTGCCAGCAGCCCCCGGACAGTGAACACTGAAGCTTTCTTT
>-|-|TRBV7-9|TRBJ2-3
CASSPPSDVPATQYF
TGTGCCAGCAGCCCACCTTCCGACGTCCCGGCTACGCAGTATTTT
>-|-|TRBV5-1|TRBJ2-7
CASSLDPRRQYF
TGCGCCAGCAGCCTAGACCCCCGGAGGCAGTACTTC
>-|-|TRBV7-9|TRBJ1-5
CASSLGNQPQHF
TGTGCCAGCAGCTTAGGAAATCAGCCCCAGCATTTT
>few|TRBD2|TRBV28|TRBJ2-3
CASSTGLAGSDTQYF
TGTGCCAGCAGTACTGGACTAGCGGGATCGGATACGCAGTATTTT
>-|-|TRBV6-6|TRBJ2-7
CASSYSSRGMTYEQYF
TGTGCCAGCAGTTACTCGAGTAGAGGGATGACCTACGAGCAGTACTTC
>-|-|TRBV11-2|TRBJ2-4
CASSLDRGNIQYF
TGTGCCAGCAGCTTAGATAGGGGAAACATTCAGTACTTC
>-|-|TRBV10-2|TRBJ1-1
CASSGVSPEAFF
TGCGCCAGCAGTGGGGTTTCCCCTGAAGCTTTCTTT
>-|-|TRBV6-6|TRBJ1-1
CASRAERKAFF
TGTGCCAGCAGGGCAGAGAGAAAAGCTTTCTTT
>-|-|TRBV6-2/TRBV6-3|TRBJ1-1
CASSTQGWATEAFF
TGTGCCAGCAGTACCCAGGGATGGGCGACTGAAGCTTTCTTT
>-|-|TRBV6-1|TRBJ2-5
CASKKSQPETQYF
TGTGCCAGCAAAAAGTCCCAACCTGAGACCCAGTACTTC
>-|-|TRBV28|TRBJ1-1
CASSLYGSEAFF
TGTGCCAGCAGTTTATACGGTAGTGAAGCTTTCTTT
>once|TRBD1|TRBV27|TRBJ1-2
CASSRTGDGYTF
TGTGCCAGCAGTAGGACAGGGGATGGCTACACCTTC
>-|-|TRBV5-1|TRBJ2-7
CASSLTGISYEQYF
TGCGCCAGCAGCTTGACAGGGATCTCCTACGAGCAGTACTTC
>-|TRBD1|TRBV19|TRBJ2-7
CASSGTGGSYEQYF
TGTGCCAGTAGTGGGACAGGGGGATCCTACGAGCAGTACTTC
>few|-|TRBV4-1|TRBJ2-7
CASSQDPGSPYEQYF
TGCGCCAGCAGCCAAGATCCCGGGTCTCCCTACGAGCAGTACTTC
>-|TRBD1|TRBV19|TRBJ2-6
CASSRTGLSGANVLTF
TGTGCCAGTAGTCGGACAGGGCTCTCTGGGGCCAACGTCCTGACTTTC
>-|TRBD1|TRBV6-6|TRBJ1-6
CASSFGQASPLHF
TGTGCCAGCAGTTTTGGACAGGCCTCACCCCTCCACTTT
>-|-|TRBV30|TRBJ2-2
CAWRRQALGELFF
TGTGCCTGGAGAAGGCAGGCCCTCGGGGAGCTGTTTTTT
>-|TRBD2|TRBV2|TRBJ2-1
CASSEAGTRSNEQFF
TGTGCCAGCAGTGAAGCGGGGACTAGGTCCAATGAGCAGTTCTTC
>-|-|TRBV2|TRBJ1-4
CASTTNPCEKLFF
TGTGCCAGCACGACTAATCCGTGTGAAAAACTGTTTTTT
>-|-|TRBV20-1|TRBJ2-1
CSAKIVLRGNEQFF
TGCAGTGCAAAGATAGTGCTGCGAGGAAATGAGCAGTTCTTC
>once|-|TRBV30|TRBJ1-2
CAWSVGQGYTF
TGTGCCTGGAGTGTTGGACAGGGCTACACCTTC
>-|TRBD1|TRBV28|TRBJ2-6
CASGQGAAGANVLTF
TGTGCCAGCGGGCAGGGGGCCGCGGGGGCCAACGTCCTGACTTTC
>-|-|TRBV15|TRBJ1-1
CATHDSVNTEAFF
TGTGCCACACATGACAGCGTCAACACTGAAGCTTTCTTT
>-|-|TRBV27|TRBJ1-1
CASSPGAGTEAFF
TGTGCCAGCAGTCCGGGAGCCGGGACTGAAGCTTTCTTT
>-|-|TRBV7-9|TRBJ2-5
CASSRDLGTQYF
TGTGCCAGCAGCCGGGACCTCGGGACCCAGTACTTC
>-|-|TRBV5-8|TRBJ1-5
CASSVSGRGSQHF
TGTGCCAGCAGCGTGTCGGGTCGGGGGTCCCAGCATTTT
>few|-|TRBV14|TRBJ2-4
CASSHRPLGSIQYF
TGTGCCAGCAGCCATCGACCACTCGGAAGCATTCAGTACTTC
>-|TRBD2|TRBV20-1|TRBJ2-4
CSARDDGTSKNIQYF
TGCAGTGCTAGAGATGACGGGACTAGCAAAAACATTCAGTACTTC
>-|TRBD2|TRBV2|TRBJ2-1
CASYALASSYNEQFF
TGTGCCAGCTACGCACTAGCGAGCTCCTACAATGAGCAGTTCTTC
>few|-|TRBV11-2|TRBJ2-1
CASSLGAGLQVPFF
TGTGCCAGCAGCTTAGGGGCCGGACTCCAAGTACCGTTCTTC
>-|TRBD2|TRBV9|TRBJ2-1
CTSSGLAGADNEQFF
TGTACCAGCAGCGGACTAGCGGGAGCAGACAATGAGCAGTTCTTC
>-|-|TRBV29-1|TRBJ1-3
CSVEGAGERNTIYF
TGCAGCGTTGAAGGGGCAGGAGAAAGGAACACCATATATTTT
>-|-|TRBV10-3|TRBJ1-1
CAISERTANTEAFF
TGTGCCATCAGTGAACGGACAGCGAACACTGAAGCTTTCTTT
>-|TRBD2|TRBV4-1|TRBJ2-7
CASSHELAGAYEQYF
TGCGCCAGCAGCCACGAACTAGCGGGAGCATACGAGCAGTACTTC
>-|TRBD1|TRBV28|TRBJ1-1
CASSSDRGLGTEAFF
TGTGCCAGCAGTTCCGACAGGGGTCTTGGCACTGAAGCTTTCTTT
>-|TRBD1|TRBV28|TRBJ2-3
CASRTGVSTDTQYF
TGTGCCAGCAGGACAGGGGTGAGCACAGATACGCAGTATTTT
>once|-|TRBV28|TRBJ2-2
CASSLTSFGTGELFF
TGTGCCAGCAGTTTAACTAGCTTCGGCACCGGGGAGCTGTTTTTT
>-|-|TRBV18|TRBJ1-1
CASQRELNTEAFF
TGTGCCAGCCAGAGAGAGTTGAACACTGAAGCTTTCTTT